This T cell receptor beta chain is from a study of identical twins. Broader study findings: The abundant beta clonotypes from cord blood had fewer insertions, and memory repertoires had none of this.

This clonotype appeared a few times. The antigen remains unidentified. The donors were all healthy and Caucasian. TCRdb re-derived calls from the 5' RACE reads in MiXCR, one entry per CDR3 protein. The sample records about 480,000 distinct CDR3 sequences, 14% being singletons. Another study also made use of these data, one on yellow fever vaccine responses in identical twins.

This clonotype was sampled from a woman under 30 in good health. Sequenced input: CD4+ T cells sorted from blood.

CDR3 nucleotides: TGCAGCCCTACGAGGACAGATACGCAGTATTTT. The encoded protein is CSPTRTDTQYF. The gene calls are TRBV20-1 and TRBJ2-3, with D hard to call. CDR1 is DFQATT and CDR2 is SNEGSKA in the germline V gene (reference sequence). The length of the CDR3 is 11 residues.